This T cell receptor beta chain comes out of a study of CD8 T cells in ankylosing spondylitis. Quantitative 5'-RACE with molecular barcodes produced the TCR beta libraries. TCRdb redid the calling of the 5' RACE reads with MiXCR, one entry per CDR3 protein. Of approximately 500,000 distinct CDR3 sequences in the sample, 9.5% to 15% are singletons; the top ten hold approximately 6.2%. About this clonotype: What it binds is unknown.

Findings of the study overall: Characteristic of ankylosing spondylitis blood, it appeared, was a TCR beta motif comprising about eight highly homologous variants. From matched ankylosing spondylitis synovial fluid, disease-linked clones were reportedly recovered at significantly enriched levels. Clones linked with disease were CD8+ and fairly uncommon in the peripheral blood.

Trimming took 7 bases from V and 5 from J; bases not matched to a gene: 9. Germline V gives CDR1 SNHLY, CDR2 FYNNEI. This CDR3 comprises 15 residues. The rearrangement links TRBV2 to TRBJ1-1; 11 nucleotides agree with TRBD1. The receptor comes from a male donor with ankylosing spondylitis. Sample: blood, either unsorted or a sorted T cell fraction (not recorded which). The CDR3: CASNVPGQGATEAFF. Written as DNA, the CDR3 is TGTGCCAGCAATGTTCCTGGACAGGGGGCTACTGAAGCTTTCTTT. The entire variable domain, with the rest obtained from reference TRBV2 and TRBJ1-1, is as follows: EPEVTQTPSHQVTQMGQEVILRCVPISNHLYFYWYRQILGQKVEFLVSFYNNEISEKSEIFDDQFSVERPDGSNFTLKIRSTKLEDSAMYFCASNVPGQGATEAFFGQGTRLTVV.